This TCR beta chain originates from a study of spatial heterogeneity in lung cancer. Whole-study results and caveats: Counts of expanded alpha and beta TCRs within tumors tracked the tumor nonsynonymous mutation count.

Time point specified: sample taken at primary tumor resection. TCRdb analysed the 5' RACE reads with MiXCR anew, one entry per CDR3 protein. The sample has approximately 94,000 distinct CDR3 sequences; nearly 4.5% are singletons. CDR3 size: 12 residues. Per the germline V gene, CDR1 is DFQATT and CDR2 is SNEGSKA (reference sequence). With 0 bases removed from V and 16 bases from J, the gap between germline ends came to 15 bases. This clonotype was detected many times. Its cognate antigen is unknown. This chain links TRBV20-1 with TRBJ1-4; TRBD1 is a possible D gene (5 bases). The material sequenced was lung tumor tissue, taken at surgery. This sequence originates from a male donor with early-stage non-small cell lung cancer. As DNA, the CDR3 is TGCAGTGCTAGAGATCAAAACAGGTCACCGTTTTTT. Its translation: CSARDQNRSPFF.